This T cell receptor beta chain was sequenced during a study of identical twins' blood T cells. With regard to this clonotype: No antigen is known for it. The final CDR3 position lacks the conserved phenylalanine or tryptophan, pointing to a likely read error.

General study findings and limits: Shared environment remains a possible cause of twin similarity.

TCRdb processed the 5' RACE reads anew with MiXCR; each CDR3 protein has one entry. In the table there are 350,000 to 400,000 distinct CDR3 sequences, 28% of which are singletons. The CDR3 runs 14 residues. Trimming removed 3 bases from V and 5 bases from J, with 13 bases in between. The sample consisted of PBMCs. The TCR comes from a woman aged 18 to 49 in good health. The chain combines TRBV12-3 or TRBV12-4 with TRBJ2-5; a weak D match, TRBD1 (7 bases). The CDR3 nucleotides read TGTGCCAGCAGTTTGCTAGCAGGGGGGGAGACCCAGTACCTC. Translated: CASSLLAGGETQYL.